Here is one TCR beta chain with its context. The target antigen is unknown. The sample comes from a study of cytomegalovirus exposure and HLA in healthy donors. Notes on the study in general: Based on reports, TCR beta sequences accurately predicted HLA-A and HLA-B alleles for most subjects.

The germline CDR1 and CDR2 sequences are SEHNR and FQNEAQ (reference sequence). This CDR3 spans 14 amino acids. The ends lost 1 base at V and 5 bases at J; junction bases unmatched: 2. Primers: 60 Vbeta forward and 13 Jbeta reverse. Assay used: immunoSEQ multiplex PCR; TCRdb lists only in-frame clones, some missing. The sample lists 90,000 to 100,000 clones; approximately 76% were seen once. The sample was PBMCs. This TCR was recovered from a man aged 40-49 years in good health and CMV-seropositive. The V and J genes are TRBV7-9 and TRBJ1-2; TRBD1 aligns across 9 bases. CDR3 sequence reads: CASSLGDREYGYTF. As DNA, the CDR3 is TGTGCCAGCAGCTTAGGGGACAGGGAGTATGGCTACACCTTC.